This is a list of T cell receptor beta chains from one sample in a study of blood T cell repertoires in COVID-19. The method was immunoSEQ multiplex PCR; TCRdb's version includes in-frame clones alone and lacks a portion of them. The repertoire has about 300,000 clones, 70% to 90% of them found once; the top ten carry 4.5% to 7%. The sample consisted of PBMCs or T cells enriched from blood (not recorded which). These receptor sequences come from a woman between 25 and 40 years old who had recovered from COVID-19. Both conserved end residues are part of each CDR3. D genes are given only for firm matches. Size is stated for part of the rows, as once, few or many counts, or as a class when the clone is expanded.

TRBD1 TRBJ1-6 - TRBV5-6 CASSYSRGPHSPLHF TGTGCCAGCAGCTATTCCAGGGGGCCCCATTCACCCCTCCACTTT
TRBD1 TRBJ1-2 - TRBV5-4 CASSTKAGQGQGYTF TGTGCCAGCAGCACTAAAGCTGGACAGGGACAGGGCTACACCTTC
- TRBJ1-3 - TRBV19 CASRAEFSGNTIYF TGTGCCAGTAGGGCGGAGTTCTCTGGAAACACCATATATTTT
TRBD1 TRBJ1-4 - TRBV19 CASSTRAGQGREKLFF TGTGCCAGTAGTACTCGAGCTGGACAGGGTAGGGAAAAACTGTTTTTT
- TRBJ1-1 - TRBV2 CASTQWGGMNTEAFF TGTGCCAGCACCCAATGGGGGGGCATGAACACTGAAGCTTTCTTT
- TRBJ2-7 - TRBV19 CATIRDSSMREQYF TGTGCCACAATTCGGGATTCTTCTATGAGGGAGCAGTACTTC
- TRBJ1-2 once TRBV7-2 CASSPGGEPHYGYTF TGTGCCAGCAGCCCCGGGGGAGAACCACACTATGGCTACACCTTC
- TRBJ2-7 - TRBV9 CASSVGQGNYEQYF TGTGCCAGCAGCGTAGGGCAGGGGAACTACGAGCAGTACTTC
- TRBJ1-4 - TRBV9 CASSVTGANEKLFF TGTGCCAGCAGCGTAACGGGGGCTAATGAAAAACTGTTTTTT
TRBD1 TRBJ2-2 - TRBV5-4 CASSWRTGDELFF TGTGCCAGCAGCTGGAGGACAGGGGACGAGCTGTTTTTT
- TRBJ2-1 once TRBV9 CASSVEQGWGYNEQFF TGTGCCAGCAGCGTAGAGCAGGGGTGGGGATACAATGAGCAGTTCTTC
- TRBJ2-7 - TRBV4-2 CASSQVWASANEQYF TGTGCCAGCAGCCAAGTTTGGGCCTCAGCCAACGAGCAGTACTTC
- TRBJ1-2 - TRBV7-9 CASSLDVAIGYTF TGTGCCAGCAGCTTAGACGTAGCCATAGGCTACACCTTC
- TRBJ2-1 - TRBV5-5 CASSLGVGDMSNEQFF TGTGCCAGCAGCTTGGGTGTAGGGGATATGAGCAATGAGCAGTTCTTC
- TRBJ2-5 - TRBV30 CAWSDRFQETQYF TGTGCCTGGAGTGACAGATTCCAAGAGACCCAGTACTTC
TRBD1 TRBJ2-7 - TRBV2 CASSRDRGGSYEQYF TGTGCCAGCAGTCGTGACAGGGGGGGCTCCTACGAGCAGTACTTC
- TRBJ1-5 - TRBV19 CATERGGSNQPQHF TGTGCCACCGAGCGGGGGGGGAGCAATCAGCCCCAGCATTTT
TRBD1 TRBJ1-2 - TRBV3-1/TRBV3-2 CASSLLGQPEGYGYTF TGTGCCAGCAGCCTCCTGGGACAGCCAGAAGGCTATGGCTACACCTTC
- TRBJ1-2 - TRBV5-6 CASSQGQKPNYGYTF TGTGCCAGCAGCCAAGGACAGAAACCTAACTATGGCTACACCTTC
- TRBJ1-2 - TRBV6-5 CASSPRGRERGYTF TGTGCCAGCAGTCCACGCGGCCGTGAGAGGGGCTACACCTTC
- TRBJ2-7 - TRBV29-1 CSVEGQENYEQYF TGCAGCGTTGAAGGGCAGGAAAACTACGAGCAGTACTTC
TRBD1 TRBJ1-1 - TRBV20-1 CSATGGGEAFF TGCAGTGCCACAGGGGGAGGAGAAGCTTTCTTT
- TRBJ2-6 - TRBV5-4 CAFAEGTNSGANVLTF TGTGCCTTCGCAGAGGGGACAAACTCTGGGGCCAACGTCCTGACTTTC
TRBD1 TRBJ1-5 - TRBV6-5 CASTWTGSQPQHF TGTGCCAGCACCTGGACAGGGTCGCAGCCCCAGCATTTT
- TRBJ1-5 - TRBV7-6 CASSPNDRYSNQPQHF TGTGCCAGCAGCCCTAACGACAGGTATAGCAATCAGCCCCAGCATTTT
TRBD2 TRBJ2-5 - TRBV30 CAWSVFSGETQYF TGTGCCTGGAGTGTTTTTAGCGGGGAGACCCAGTACTTC
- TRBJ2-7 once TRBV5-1 CASSLTGSYEQYF TGCGCCAGCAGCCTGACAGGTTCCTACGAGCAGTACTTC
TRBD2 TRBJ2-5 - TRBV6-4 CASSLAGEVETQYF TGTGCCAGCAGTCTAGCGGGGGAGGTAGAGACCCAGTACTTC
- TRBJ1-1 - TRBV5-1 CASSLEGSGVTEAFF TGCGCCAGCAGCTTGGAGGGGTCTGGGGTCACTGAAGCTTTCTTT
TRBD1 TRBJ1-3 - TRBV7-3 CASSLRSGDRERNTIYF TGTGCCAGCAGCTTAAGAAGCGGGGACAGGGAAAGGAACACCATATATTTT
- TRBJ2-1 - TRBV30 CAWSPLGSYNEQFF TGTGCCTGGAGCCCCCTGGGCAGCTACAATGAGCAGTTCTTC
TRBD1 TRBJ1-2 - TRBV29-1 CSVTGTGYGYTF TGCAGCGTGACCGGGACAGGGTATGGCTACACCTTC
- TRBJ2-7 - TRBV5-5 CASSLFFGGGASYEQYF TGTGCCAGCAGCTTGTTTTTCGGCGGGGGCGCCTCCTACGAGCAGTACTTC
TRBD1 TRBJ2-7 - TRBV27 CASSFGTGSYEQYF TGTGCCAGCAGTTTTGGGACAGGATCCTACGAGCAGTACTTC
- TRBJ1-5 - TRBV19 CASSQRGVMSNQPQHF TGTGCCAGTAGTCAGAGAGGTGTTATGAGCAATCAGCCCCAGCATTTT
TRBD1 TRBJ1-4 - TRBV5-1 CASSYQGAYEKLFF TGCGCCAGCAGCTACCAGGGGGCTTATGAAAAACTGTTTTTT
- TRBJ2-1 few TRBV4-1 CASSWGGGGHNEQFF TGCGCCAGCAGCTGGGGGGGCGGGGGACACAATGAGCAGTTCTTC
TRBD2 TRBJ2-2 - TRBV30 CAWSRGGLGTGELFF TGTGCCTGGAGTAGGGGAGGGCTGGGCACCGGGGAGCTGTTTTTT
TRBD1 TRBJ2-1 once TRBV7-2 CASSLAGQGVLNNEQFF TGTGCCAGCAGCTTAGCCGGACAGGGAGTACTGAACAATGAGCAGTTCTTC
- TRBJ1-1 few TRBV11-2 CASSPLGITNTEAFF TGTGCCAGCAGCCCGCTCGGGATAACGAACACTGAAGCTTTCTTT
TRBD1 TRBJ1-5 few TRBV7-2 CASRLTGGSQPQHF TGTGCCAGCAGACTGACAGGGGGCAGTCAGCCCCAGCATTTT
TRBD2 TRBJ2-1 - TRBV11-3 CASSPRTSGGVISYNEQFF TGTGCCAGCAGCCCACGGACTAGCGGGGGGGTCATCTCCTACAATGAGCAGTTCTTC
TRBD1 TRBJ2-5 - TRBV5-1 CASSLSGTGAVETQYF TGCGCCAGCAGCTTGTCTGGGACAGGGGCTGTAGAGACCCAGTACTTC